The subject of this entry is one T cell receptor (beta chain). Authors' methods: Estimates of nucleated cell counts were drawn from the amplification of reference gene primers. TCRdb's copy holds only in-frame clones and misses some; the assay was immunoSEQ multiplex PCR. V and J calls and clone size are as listed in that table; D and trimming were resolved from the DNA. The sample holds about 200,000 clones; approximately 80% are singletons and the top ten take roughly 27%. The data were obtained in a study of blood T cell repertoires in COVID-19. Study background: The United States, Italy and Spain supplied acute and convalescent COVID-19 samples. The cDNA or gDNA used as material had been derived from T cells, B-cell-depleted T cells, or PBMCs.

The CDR3 loop spans 16 amino acids. V trimming: 2 bases; J trimming: 0 bases; junction bases outside the gene matches: 0. Looked up from germline, CDR1 is MNHEY and CDR2 is SVGEGT. This chain links TRBV6-2 or TRBV6-3 with TRBJ2-3; 12 bases match TRBD2. Sequencing input: peripheral blood. The clonotype comes from a man in his forties with acute or convalescent COVID-19. The CDR3 DNA reads as TGTGCCAGCAGTTACGGGACTAGCGGGAGCACAGATACGCAGTATTTT. Protein sequence: CASSYGTSGSTDTQYF.